The sequence of this T cell receptor (beta chain) was determined in a study of blood T cell repertoires in COVID-19. Using immunoSEQ multiplex PCR, the repertoire was profiled, and TCRdb retains in-frame clones only, with some absent. The sample has roughly 81,000 clones; around 86% are singletons. This CDR3 contains 12 residues. The germline gives CDR1 SGHNT, CDR2 YYREEE (reference sequence). V lost 0 bases, J lost 5 bases, and 5 bases lay in between. This TCR derives from an older woman with acute or convalescent COVID-19. Specimen: peripheral blood. The chain couples TRBV5-4 to TRBJ2-5; D not resolved. CDR3 sequence (DNA): TGTGCCAGCAGCTTGGGAGATGAGACCCAGTACTTC. Amino acid sequence: CASSLGDETQYF.